One sample yielded the 29 T cell receptor beta chains listed below, sequenced in a study of shared clonotypes between healthy human individuals. The method was immunoSEQ multiplex PCR; TCRdb's version includes in-frame clones alone and lacks a portion of them. The table records under 2.5 million clones, under 95% of them present only once. The sample comprised naive CD4+ T cells from PBMCs. The subset here: CD45RA+ positively selected. The receptors here all came from a man in his late teens or twenties in good health. Some clones in this sample may be carry-over from other donors' samples.

J is TRBJ1-2 and V is TRBV28; D is possibly TRBD1 (5 bases). The CDR3 totals 15 residues. Germline-derived CDR1 and CDR2 are MDHEN and SYDVKM. V gave up 5 bases and J gave up 2 bases, with 15 bases separating them. The CDR3 loop is CASSPGRPGNYGYTF. CDR3 in DNA: TGTGCCAGCAGTCCGGGACGCCCGGGAAACTATGGCTACACCTTC.

The CDR3 spells CAWTSSRAGQFF. The DNA for the CDR3 is TGTGCCTGGACGTCTAGCCGCGCCGGGCAGTTCTTC. This chain links TRBV30 with TRBJ2-1, with a possible D match to TRBD2 (5 bases). The CDR3 spans 12 residues. Germline CDR1 reads GTSNPN; CDR2 reads SVGIG (reference sequence). The V end lost 4 bases, the J end lost 12 bases, and 16 bases lay between the germline ends.

This chain uses TRBV15 with TRBJ2-7; possible D gene TRBD2, 5 bases. The V end lost 3 bases, the J end lost 2 bases, and 14 bases lay between the germline ends. This CDR3 region has 15 residues. Germline V gene sequence: CDR1 LNHNV, CDR2 YYDKDF (reference sequence). This chain's CDR3 is CATSSFAGKTYEQYF. For the CDR3, the DNA is TGTGCCACCAGCAGCTTCGCGGGTAAAACCTACGAGCAGTACTTC. The whole variable domain, remainder taken from reference TRBV15 and TRBJ2-7, is DAMVIQNPRYQVTQFGKPVTLSCSQTLNHNVMYWYQQKSSQAPKLLFHYYDKDFNNEADTPDNFQSRRPNTSFCFLDIRSPGLGDTAMYLCATSSFAGKTYEQYFGPGTRLTVT.

The rearrangement links TRBV2 to TRBJ1-6; no firm D call. Per germline, CDR1 SNHLY and CDR2 FYNNEI. This CDR3 region has 12 residues. Between the trimmed V and J ends, which lost 4 bases and 7 bases, there was a span of 5 bases. CDR3 region: CASSVWNSPLHF. CDR3 nucleotide sequence: TGTGCCAGCAGTGTGTGGAATTCACCCCTCCACTTT. Together with reference TRBV2 and TRBJ1-6, the CDR3 gives the full variable domain: EPEVTQTPSHQVTQMGQEVILRCVPISNHLYFYWYRQILGQKVEFLVSFYNNEISEKSEIFDDQFSVERPDGSNFTLKIRSTKLEDSAMYFCASSVWNSPLHFGNGTRLTVT.

This clone was seen a single time. This sequence joins TRBV6-6 and TRBJ2-5; TRBD2 might be the D (7 bases). The CDR3 has 15 amino acids. Germline CDR1 and CDR2: MNHNY and SVGAGI (reference sequence). Trimming took off 10 bases at V and 0 bases at J, with 18 bases between the two ends. CDR3 sequence reads: CATAKGGVYQETQYF. In nucleotides, the CDR3 is TGTGCCACCGCGAAAGGGGGGGTGTACCAAGAGACCCAGTACTTC.

This sequence joins TRBV6-5 and TRBJ1-4; D is possibly TRBD1 (6 bases). This CDR3 spans 14 amino acids. V was pared by 6 bases and J by 8 bases, with 16 bases between. Germline loops: CDR1 MNHEY, CDR2 SVGAGI. The CDR3 here is CASRKGHSGEKLFF. In DNA form, the CDR3 reads TGTGCCAGCAGAAAGGGACACAGCGGGGAAAAACTGTTTTTT.

V usage is TRBV28 and J usage is TRBJ2-7, with 7 bases lining up with TRBD1. V was clipped by 2 bases and J by 6 bases; unmatched bases: 7. This CDR3 spans 14 amino acids. Germline lookup yields CDR1 MDHEN and CDR2 SYDVKM. The CDR3 region has the DNA TGTGCCAGCAGTTTAAGGACAGGCCCCCTCGAGCAGTACTTC. Its translation: CASSLRTGPLEQYF.

The V and J genes are TRBV21-1 and TRBJ2-2. TRBV21-1 is labeled a pseudogene. The CDR3 extends over 12 amino acids. CDR3 amino acids: CASRGHTGELFF. The CDR3 DNA reads as TGTGCCAGCAGGGGACACACCGGGGAGCTGTTTTTT.

As regards this clone: This specimen includes other DNA sequences encoding the same CDR3. The chain recombines TRBV19 with TRBJ1-2, with no clear D. This CDR3 has 12 residues. Germline V CDR1 and CDR2: LNHDA, SQIVND (reference sequence). V was shortened by 4 bases and J by 0 bases, with 3 bases between the two germline ends. CDR3: CASSKANYGYTF. The CDR3 coding sequence is TGTGCCAGTAGTAAAGCTAACTATGGCTACACCTTC.

V and J are TRBV28 and TRBJ1-1, with D hard to call. The CDR3 sequence is 15 residues long. Germline CDR1 MDHEN, CDR2 SYDVKM. The V end was cut by 5 bases, the J end by 4 bases, with 17 bases between. Here the CDR3 DNA reads TGTGCCAGCAGTCGTCCTCGGGGTTGGAGCACTGAAGCTTTCTTT. Protein product: CASSRPRGWSTEAFF.

The rearrangement links TRBV5-1 to TRBJ2-7; D unresolved. The CDR3 runs 14 residues. The germline CDR1 and CDR2 sequences are SGHRS and YFSETQ. V lost 4 bases and J 7 bases, leaving 18 bases between the germline ends. The CDR3 region has the DNA TGCGCCAGCAGCCCGACGCCAGGAACCGAGGAGCAGTACTTC. Translating gives CASSPTPGTEEQYF.

The V and J genes are TRBV11-3 and TRBJ2-1, with 10 bases aligning to TRBD2. Trimming cost V 4 bases and J 5 bases; bases outside gene matches: 2. The CDR3 covers 14 residues. Germline V gene sequence: CDR1 SGHNT, CDR2 YENEEA. The CDR3 reads CASSWTSGNNEQFF. CDR3 DNA sequence: TGTGCCAGCAGCTGGACTAGCGGAAACAATGAGCAGTTCTTC.

The V and J genes are TRBV4-2 and TRBJ2-2; 7 nucleotides line up with TRBD1. CDR1 is LGHNA, CDR2 YNFKEQ, per germline. V dropped 2 bases and J dropped 3; count of bases not matched to a gene: 6. The CDR3 totals 16 residues. DNA for the CDR3: TGTGCCAGCAGCCAATTGGTAGGACAGGACACCGGGGAGCTGTTTTTT. Translated: CASSQLVGQDTGELFF.

The J gene is TRBJ2-1, the V gene TRBV11-3, with a possible D match to TRBD1 (5 bases). In germline, CDR1 is SGHNT, CDR2 YENEEA. The CDR3 is 12 residues long. The V end was cut by 3 bases, the J end by 7 bases, with 7 bases between. In DNA, the CDR3 is TGTGCCAGCAGCTTGGACATGAATGAGCAGTTCTTC. Protein: CASSLDMNEQFF. The full variable domain, its missing parts supplied by reference TRBV11-3 and TRBJ2-1, is EAGVVQSPRYKIIEKKQPVAFWCNPISGHNTLYWYLQNLGQGPELLIRYENEEAVDDSQLPKDRFSAERLKGVDSTLKIQPAELGDSAVYLCASSLDMNEQFFGPGTRLTVL.

The V call is TRBV6-6, the J call TRBJ1-2, with 9 bases that match TRBD1. Germline CDR1 reads MNHNY; CDR2 reads SVGAGI (reference sequence). The CDR3 runs 15 residues. Germline trimming cut 3 bases from V and 2 bases from J; bases unmatched to any gene: 4. CDR3 sequence: CASSYDGQGNYGYTF. CDR3 nucleotides: TGTGCCAGCAGTTATGACGGACAGGGGAACTATGGCTACACCTTC.

The chain uses TRBV7-9 and TRBJ2-6; D remains ambiguous. Trimming stripped 2 bases from V and 0 bases from J, with 8 bases between. This CDR3 contains 16 residues. Germline CDR1 and CDR2: SEHNR and FQNEAQ (reference sequence). For the CDR3, the DNA is TGTGCCAGCAGCTTACGCAGAGTCTCTGGGGCCAACGTCCTGACTTTC. Amino acids: CASSLRRVSGANVLTF.

On this clone: Other DNA variants within this sample encode the same CDR3. The chain couples TRBV5-1 to TRBJ2-2, with D uncertain. In germline, CDR1 is SGHRS, CDR2 YFSETQ. Trimming left V 2 bases short and J 0 bases short, with 5 bases between. This CDR3 spans 14 amino acids. The CDR3 is CASSLLSNTGELFF. CDR3 DNA sequence: TGCGCCAGCAGCTTACTCTCGAACACCGGGGAGCTGTTTTTT.

V and J are TRBV9 and TRBJ2-7, with TRBD2 matching 8 bases. The trim removed 0 bases at V and 5 bases at J, leaving 7 bases unmatched. This CDR3 region has 15 residues. In germline, CDR1 is SGDLS, CDR2 YYNGEE. The DNA for the CDR3 is TGTGCCAGCAGCGTAGTGTCGGGAGGGTTGGACGAGCAGTACTTC. Its translation: CASSVVSGGLDEQYF. Looking up the rest from reference TRBV9 and TRBJ2-7 gives the full variable domain: DSGVTQTPKHLITATGQRVTLRCSPRSGDLSVYWYQQSLDQGLQFLIQYYNGEERAKGNILERFSAQQFPDLHSELNLSSLELGDSALYFCASSVVSGGLDEQYFGPGTRLTVT.

This clone was counted a single time. The same CDR3 is also encoded by other DNA sequences in this sample. This chain connects TRBV14 to TRBJ1-1; D not certain. The germline V gene encodes CDR1 SGHDN and CDR2 FVKESK. The CDR3 is made up of 13 amino acids. V lost 0 bases, J lost 4 bases, and 6 bases lay in between. The chain's CDR3 is CASSQDLGTEAFF. CDR3 sequence (DNA): TGTGCCAGCAGCCAAGACCTGGGCACTGAAGCTTTCTTT.

This clone was recorded a few times. The gene calls are TRBV6-1 and TRBJ2-3; 9 nucleotides match TRBD1. The germline V gene has CDR1 MNHNS and CDR2 SASEGT. V shed 5 bases and J 5 bases; nucleotides not matched to a gene: 8. The CDR3 consists of 15 residues. For the CDR3, the DNA is TGTGCCAGCAGTACTCGGACAGGGGAGAGAGATACGCAGTATTTT. This translates into CASSTRTGERDTQYF.

The CDR3 coding sequence is TGTGCCAGCAGAAGCCCCTATGGCTACACCTTC. This encodes CASRSPYGYTF. The chain recombines TRBV6-5 with TRBJ1-2; no firm D call. Germline assignment: CDR1 MNHEY and CDR2 SVGAGI. The V gene lost 6 bases and the J gene lost 4 bases, with 6 bases spanning the gap. This CDR3 is 11 amino acids long.

J is TRBJ2-7 and V is TRBV28; 8 nucleotides match TRBD2. Looked up from germline, CDR1 is MDHEN and CDR2 is SYDVKM. This CDR3 spans 15 amino acids. V trimming: 2 bases; J trimming: 2 bases; junction bases outside the gene matches: 5. Here the CDR3 reads CASSLKLAGTYEQYF. In nucleotides, the CDR3 is TGTGCCAGCAGTTTAAAGCTAGCGGGTACCTACGAGCAGTACTTC.

The chain carries TRBV29-1 and TRBJ2-7; D may be TRBD1 or TRBD2 (5 bases each). The CDR3 runs to 12 residues. Germline-derived CDR1 and CDR2 are SQVTM and ANQGSEA. Trimming left V 7 bases short and J 2 bases short, with 12 bases between. Here the CDR3 reads CSARGSAYEQYF. The DNA of the CDR3 is TGCAGCGCCCGGGGCAGCGCCTACGAGCAGTACTTC.

This chain joins TRBV5-1 and TRBJ1-6; D remains ambiguous. The V gene's germline CDR1 is SGHRS and CDR2 YFSETQ. The V end was cut by 0 bases, the J end by 8 bases, with 15 bases between. The length of the CDR3 is 16 residues. For the CDR3, the DNA is TGCGCCAGCAGCTTGGGGCCCCAAGAACCCTATTCACCCCTCCACTTT. It encodes CASSLGPQEPYSPLHF.

The V call is TRBV28, the J call TRBJ1-1; no definite D call. This CDR3 contains 11 residues. The germline V and J ends were trimmed by 6 bases and 11 bases, with 13 bases remaining between them. CDR1 is MDHEN and CDR2 is SYDVKM in the germline V gene. The DNA of the CDR3 is TGTGCCAGCAGCAAGGGAGTAAGTGCTTTCTTT. This encodes CASSKGVSAFF.

The chain is built from TRBV5-1 and TRBJ2-1; 8 bases map to TRBD2. Germline V gives CDR1 SGHRS, CDR2 YFSETQ. V gave up 1 base and J gave up 0 bases; unmatched junction bases: 6. The CDR3 loop spans 17 amino acids. CDR3: CASSLIVSGSSYNEQFF. In DNA, the CDR3 is TGCGCCAGCAGCTTGATTGTAAGCGGGAGCTCCTACAATGAGCAGTTCTTC.

For this clone: This specimen includes other DNA sequences encoding the same CDR3. The genes are TRBV28 and TRBJ1-2; D might be TRBD1 (6 bases). V gave up 6 bases and J gave up 4 bases, with 12 bases separating them. The CDR3 has 13 residues. Germline lookup yields CDR1 MDHEN and CDR2 SYDVKM. Here the CDR3 DNA reads TGTGCCAGCAGCCTACAGGGTGGCTATGGCTACACCTTC. It yields the protein CASSLQGGYGYTF.

The rearrangement links TRBV7-2 to TRBJ1-5, with unresolved D. This CDR3 has 14 residues. The V end lost 1 base, the J end lost 9 bases, and 13 bases lay between the germline ends. Germline V gene sequence: CDR1 SGHTA, CDR2 FQGNSA. The CDR3 DNA follows: TGTGCCAGCAGCTTAGGGGCGGGCGGAGGGCCCCAGCATTTT. This gives the protein CASSLGAGGGPQHF.

The V gene is TRBV9, the J gene TRBJ2-5, with D tentatively TRBD1 or TRBD2 (5 bases each). CDR3 length: 15 residues. The ends were cut back, 4 bases at V and 5 bases at J, with 18 bases in the middle. Germline V gene sequence: CDR1 SGDLS, CDR2 YYNGEE. The CDR3 DNA follows: TGTGCCAGCAGCAAGACCGGGACCCAAGGGGAGACCCAGTACTTC. Amino acids: CASSKTGTQGETQYF. Based on the CDR3 plus reference TRBV9 and TRBJ2-5, the full variable domain is DSGVTQTPKHLITATGQRVTLRCSPRSGDLSVYWYQQSLDQGLQFLIQYYNGEERAKGNILERFSAQQFPDLHSELNLSSLELGDSALYFCASSKTGTQGETQYFGPGTRLLVL.